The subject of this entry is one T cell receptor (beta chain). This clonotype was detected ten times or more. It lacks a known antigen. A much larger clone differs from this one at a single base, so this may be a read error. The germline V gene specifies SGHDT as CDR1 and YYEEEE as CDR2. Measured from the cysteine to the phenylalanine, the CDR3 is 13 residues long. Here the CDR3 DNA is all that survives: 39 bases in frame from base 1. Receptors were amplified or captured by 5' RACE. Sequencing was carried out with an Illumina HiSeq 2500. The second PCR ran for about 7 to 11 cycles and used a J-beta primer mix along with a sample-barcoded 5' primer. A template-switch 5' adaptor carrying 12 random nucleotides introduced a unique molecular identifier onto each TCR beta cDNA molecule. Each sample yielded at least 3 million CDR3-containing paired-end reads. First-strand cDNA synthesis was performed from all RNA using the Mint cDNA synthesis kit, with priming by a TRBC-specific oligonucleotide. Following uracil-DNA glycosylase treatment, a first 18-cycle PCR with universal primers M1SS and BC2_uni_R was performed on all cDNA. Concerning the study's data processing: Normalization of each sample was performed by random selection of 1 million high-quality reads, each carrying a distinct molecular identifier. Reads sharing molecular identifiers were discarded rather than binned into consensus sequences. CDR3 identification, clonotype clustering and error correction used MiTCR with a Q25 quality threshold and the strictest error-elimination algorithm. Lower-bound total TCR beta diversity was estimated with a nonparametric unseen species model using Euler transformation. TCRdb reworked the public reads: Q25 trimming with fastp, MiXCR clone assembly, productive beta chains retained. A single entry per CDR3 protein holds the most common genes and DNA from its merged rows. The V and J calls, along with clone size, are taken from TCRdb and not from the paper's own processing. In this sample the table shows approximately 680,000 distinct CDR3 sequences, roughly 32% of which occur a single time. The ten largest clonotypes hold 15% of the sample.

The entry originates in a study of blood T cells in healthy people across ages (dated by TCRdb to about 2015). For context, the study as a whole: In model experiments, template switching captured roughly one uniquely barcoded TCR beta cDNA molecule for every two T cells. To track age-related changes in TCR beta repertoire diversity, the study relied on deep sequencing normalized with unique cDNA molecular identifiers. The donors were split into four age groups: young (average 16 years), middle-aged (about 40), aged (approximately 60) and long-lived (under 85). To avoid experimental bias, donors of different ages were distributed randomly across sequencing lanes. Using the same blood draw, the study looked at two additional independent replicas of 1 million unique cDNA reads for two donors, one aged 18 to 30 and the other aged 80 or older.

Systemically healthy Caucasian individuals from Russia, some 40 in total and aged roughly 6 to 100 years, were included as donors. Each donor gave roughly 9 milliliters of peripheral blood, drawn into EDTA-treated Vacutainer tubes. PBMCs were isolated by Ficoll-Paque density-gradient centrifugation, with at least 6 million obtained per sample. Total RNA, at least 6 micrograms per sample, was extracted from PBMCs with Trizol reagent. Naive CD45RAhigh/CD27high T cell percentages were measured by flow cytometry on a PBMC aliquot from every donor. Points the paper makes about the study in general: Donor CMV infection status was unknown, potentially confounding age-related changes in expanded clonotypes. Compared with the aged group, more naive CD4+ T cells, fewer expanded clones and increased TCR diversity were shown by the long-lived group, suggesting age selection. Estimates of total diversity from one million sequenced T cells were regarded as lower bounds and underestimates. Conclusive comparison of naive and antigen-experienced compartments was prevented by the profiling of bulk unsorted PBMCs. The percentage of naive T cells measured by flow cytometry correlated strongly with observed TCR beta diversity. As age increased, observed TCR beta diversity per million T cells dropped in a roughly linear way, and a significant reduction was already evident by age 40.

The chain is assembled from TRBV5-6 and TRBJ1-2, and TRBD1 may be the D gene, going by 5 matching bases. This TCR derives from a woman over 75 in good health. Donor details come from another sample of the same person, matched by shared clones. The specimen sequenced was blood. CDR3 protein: CAGSTDRSYGYTF. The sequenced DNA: TGTGCCGGCAGCACTGACAGATCCTATGGCTACACCTTC.